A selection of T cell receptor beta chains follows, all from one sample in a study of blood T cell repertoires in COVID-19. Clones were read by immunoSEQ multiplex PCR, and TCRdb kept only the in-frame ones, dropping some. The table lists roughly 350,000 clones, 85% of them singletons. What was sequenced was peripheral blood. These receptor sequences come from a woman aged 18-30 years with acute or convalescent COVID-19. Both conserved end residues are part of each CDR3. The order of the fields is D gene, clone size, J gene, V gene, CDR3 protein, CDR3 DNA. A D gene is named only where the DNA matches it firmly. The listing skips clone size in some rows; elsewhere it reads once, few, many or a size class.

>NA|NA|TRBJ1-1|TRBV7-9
CASSLGPTMNTEAFF
TGTGCCAGCAGCTTAGGCCCCACAATGAACACTGAAGCTTTCTTT
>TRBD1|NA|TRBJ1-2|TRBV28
CASKAKGARYYGYTF
TGTGCCAGCAAAGCAAAGGGGGCGCGGTACTATGGCTACACCTTC
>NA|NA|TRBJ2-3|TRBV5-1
CASTPSQGWPDTQYF
TGCGCCAGCACCCCCTCCCAGGGCTGGCCAGATACGCAGTATTTT
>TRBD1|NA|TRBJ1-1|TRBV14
CATGDRGNTEAFF
TGTGCCACCGGTGACAGGGGGAACACTGAAGCTTTCTTT
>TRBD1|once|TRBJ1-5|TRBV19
CASVPSTGQVNQPQHF
TGTGCCAGTGTTCCCTCTACGGGACAGGTTAATCAGCCCCAGCATTTT
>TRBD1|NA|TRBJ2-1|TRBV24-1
CATSETDRALSEQFF
TGTGCCACCAGTGAAACAGACAGGGCCCTTAGCGAGCAGTTCTTC
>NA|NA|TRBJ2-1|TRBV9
CASSEDWDFYNEQFF
TGTGCCAGCAGTGAAGACTGGGACTTTTACAATGAGCAGTTCTTC
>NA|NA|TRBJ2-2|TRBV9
CASSARLETGELFF
TGTGCCAGCAGCGCCAGACTAGAGACCGGGGAGCTGTTTTTT
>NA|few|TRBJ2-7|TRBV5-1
CASSFGGSGNYEQYF
TGCGCCAGCAGCTTTGGGGGGAGTGGTAACTACGAGCAGTACTTC
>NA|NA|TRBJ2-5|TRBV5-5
CASSLGGPVETQYF
TGTGCCAGCAGCTTGGGCGGCCCTGTAGAGACCCAGTACTTC
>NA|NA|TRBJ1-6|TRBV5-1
CASRNIQVLALHF
TGCGCCAGCAGAAATATTCAGGTTTTAGCCCTCCACTTT
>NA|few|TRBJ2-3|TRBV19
CASSSSGSATQYF
TGTGCCAGTAGTTCTTCAGGGTCAGCTACGCAGTATTTT